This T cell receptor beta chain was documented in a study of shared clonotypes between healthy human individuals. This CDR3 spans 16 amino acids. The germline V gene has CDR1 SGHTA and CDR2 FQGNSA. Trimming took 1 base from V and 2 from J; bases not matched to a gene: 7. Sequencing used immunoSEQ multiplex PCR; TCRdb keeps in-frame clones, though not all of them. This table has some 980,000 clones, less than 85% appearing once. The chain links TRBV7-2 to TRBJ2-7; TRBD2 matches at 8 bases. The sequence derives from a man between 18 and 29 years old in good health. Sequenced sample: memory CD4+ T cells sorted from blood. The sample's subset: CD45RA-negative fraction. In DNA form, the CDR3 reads TGTGCCAGCAGCTTAGGTCGCCGCGGGAGGACCTACGAGCAGTACTTC. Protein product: CASSLGRRGRTYEQYF. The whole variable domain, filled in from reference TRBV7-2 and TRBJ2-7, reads GAGVSQSPSNKVTEKGKDVELRCDPISGHTALYWYRQSLGQGLEFLIYFQGNSAPDKSGLPSDRFSAERTGGSVSTLTIQRTQQEDSAVYLCASSLGRRGRTYEQYFGPGTRLTVT.